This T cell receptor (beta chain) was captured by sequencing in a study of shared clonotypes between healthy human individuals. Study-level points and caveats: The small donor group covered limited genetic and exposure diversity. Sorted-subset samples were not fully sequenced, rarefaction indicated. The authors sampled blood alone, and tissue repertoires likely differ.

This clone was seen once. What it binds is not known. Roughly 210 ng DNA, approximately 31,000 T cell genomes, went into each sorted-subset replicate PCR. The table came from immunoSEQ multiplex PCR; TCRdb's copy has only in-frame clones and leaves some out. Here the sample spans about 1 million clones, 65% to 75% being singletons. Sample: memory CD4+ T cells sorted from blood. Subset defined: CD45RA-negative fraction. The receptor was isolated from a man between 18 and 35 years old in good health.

The CDR3 is CASSFWTGSEGTQYF. For the CDR3, the DNA is TGTGCCAGCAGCTTTTGGACAGGGTCGGAGGGGACCCAGTACTTC. V usage is TRBV5-8 and J usage is TRBJ2-5; TRBD1 matches 8 bases. This CDR3 is built from 15 residues. CDR1 and CDR2 from the germline V gene are SGHTS and YDEGEE. The junction had 10 bases not matched to a gene; V was cut back by 2 bases and J by 7 bases.